Below are 11 T cell receptor beta chains sequenced from a single sample in a study of blood T cell repertoires in COVID-19. TCRdb keeps only in-frame clones here, not all; method: immunoSEQ multiplex PCR. The sample has 100,000 to 150,000 clones; about 80% are singletons. Sequenced input: peripheral blood. Source of these receptors: a woman between 50 and 59 years old with acute or convalescent COVID-19.

This chain links TRBV6-5 with TRBJ1-5; D not certain. With 9 bases removed from V and 6 bases from J, the gap between germline ends came to 12 bases. Germline loops: CDR1 MNHEY, CDR2 SVGAGI. CDR3 size: 12 residues. CDR3 DNA sequence: TGTGCCAGTCAAGGTCGGGGTCAGCCCCAGCATTTT. Amino acids: CASQGRGQPQHF.

This clone was recorded once. The rearrangement uses TRBV24-1 and TRBJ1-2; 9 bases line up with TRBD1. Germline V gene sequence: CDR1 KGHDR, CDR2 SFDVKD. This CDR3 has 16 residues. Trimming cost V 3 bases and J 4 bases; bases outside gene matches: 8. CDR3 sequence: CATSDPRTGDVYGYTF. The CDR3 DNA reads TGTGCCACCAGTGATCCCCGGACAGGGGATGTCTATGGCTACACCTTC.

This clone occurred once. V and J are TRBV18 and TRBJ2-1, with 7 bases aligning to TRBD1. The CDR3 spans 14 residues. Trimming removed 4 bases from V and 9 bases from J; junction bases left unmatched: 9. The germline CDR1 and CDR2 sequences are KGHSH and LQKENI. DNA for the CDR3: TGTGCCAGCTCACTCAACAGGGGTGGTGGTGAGCAGTTCTTC. Protein: CASSLNRGGGEQFF.

This chain connects TRBV27 to TRBJ1-1, with TRBD1 as a possible D gene (5 bases). CDR1 is MNHEY and CDR2 is SMNVEV in the germline V gene (reference sequence). The V gene lost 4 bases and the J gene lost 0 bases, with 6 bases spanning the gap. The CDR3 is 13 residues long. The CDR3 loop is CASSWGMNTEAFF. CDR3 bases: TGTGCCAGCAGTTGGGGCATGAACACTGAAGCTTTCTTT.

This clone has a single count. J is TRBJ2-3 and V is TRBV27, with 9 bases matching TRBD1. Germline CDR1 and CDR2: MNHEY and SMNVEV (reference sequence). This CDR3 comprises 15 residues. The V gene end was trimmed by 5 bases and the J gene end by 2 bases; junction bases not matched to a gene: 5. The CDR3 nucleotides are TGTGCCAGCAGTGGGACAGGGAGAATCACAGATACGCAGTATTTT. It codes for CASSGTGRITDTQYF.

The V and J genes are TRBV3-1 (or the pseudogene TRBV3-2) and TRBJ1-4; 7 bases are a match to TRBD1. Germline V gene data show CDR1 as LGHDT and CDR2 as YNNKEL (reference sequence). This CDR3 region has 15 residues. V lost 4 bases and J lost 7; bases outside the gene matches: 9. The CDR3 DNA is TGTGCCAGCAGCCCACCAAGACAGGGCGGTGAAAAACTGTTTTTT. Its translation: CASSPPRQGGEKLFF.

The genes are TRBV2 and TRBJ1-2, with D possibly being TRBD1 (6 bases). Trimming removed 4 bases at V and 4 bases at J, with 16 bases between. Germline V gives CDR1 SNHLY, CDR2 FYNNEI. CDR3 size: 15 residues. CDR3 bases: TGTGCCAGCAGTGCTGAGGGGGGGCGCGGCTATGGCTACACCTTC. Translating it yields CASSAEGGRGYGYTF.

V is TRBV28 and J is TRBJ1-1; the D gene is possibly TRBD1 (6 bases). The V gene's germline CDR1 is MDHEN and CDR2 SYDVKM. V was shortened by 6 bases and J by 1 base, with 9 bases between the two germline ends. The CDR3 extends over 13 amino acids. DNA for the CDR3: TGTGCCAGCAGGGACAGCGGGAACACTGAAGCTTTCTTT. This translates into CASRDSGNTEAFF.

V and J are TRBV5-5 and TRBJ1-2; a possible D gene is TRBD1 (6 bases). The CDR3 runs 12 residues. Trimming removed 4 bases at V and 12 bases at J, with 16 bases between. Germline V CDR1 and CDR2: SGHKS, YYEKEE (reference sequence). This CDR3 reads CASSHPQGLNTF. The CDR3 coding sequence is TGTGCCAGCAGCCACCCCCAGGGGCTGAACACCTTC.

A few counts support this clone. The chain couples TRBV4-1 to TRBJ2-7, with D tentatively TRBD1 (5 bases). With 0 bases removed from V and 2 bases from J, the gap between germline ends came to 11 bases. The germline gives CDR1 MGHRA, CDR2 YSYEKL. This CDR3 has 15 amino acids. The CDR3 protein is CASSQDPTDTYEQYF. In DNA, the CDR3 is TGCGCCAGCAGCCAAGATCCGACAGATACCTACGAGCAGTACTTC.

The rearrangement links TRBV5-1 to TRBJ2-2, with 13 bases aligning to TRBD2. After removal of 4 bases from V and 5 bases from J, the junction contained 5 bases not matched to a gene. The CDR3 runs 16 residues. Germline-derived CDR1 and CDR2 are SGHRS and YFSETQ. The CDR3 reads CASSPRTSGGTGELFF. Written as DNA, the CDR3 is TGCGCCAGCAGCCCCCGGACTAGCGGGGGAACCGGGGAGCTGTTTTTT.